This TCR beta chain was recorded in a study of beta chain features in type 1 diabetes. In germline, CDR1 is SGHVS, CDR2 FNYEAQ. V lost 4 bases, J lost 2 bases, and 13 bases lay in between. This CDR3 has 15 residues. Sorted cells reached over 95% purity in every population. Expressed TCRB transcripts were sequenced because the entire RNA isolate underwent reverse transcription. Clones were read by immunoSEQ multiplex PCR, and TCRdb kept only the in-frame ones, dropping some. The data hold about 620,000 clones, with roughly a sixth observed a single time. Worth noting for this clone: The target antigen is unknown.

Study outcomes and limitations: PCR, the amplification step, might favor shorter templates, equally in patients and controls. The analysis here could not establish whether HLA type shapes TCRB rearrangement. The naive, central memory and Treg TCRB repertoires of patients appeared to be more similar to one another than those of healthy donors.

The source material was naive CD4+ T cells from blood. The chain has TRBV7-6 and TRBJ2-3, with D maybe TRBD1 (5 bases). The origin of this receptor is a man in his late teens or twenties in good health. Written as DNA, the CDR3 is TGTGCCAGCAGCTGGCGTGGGGCTTTCACAGATACGCAGTATTTT. Translation: CASSWRGAFTDTQYF.